Listed below are T cell receptor beta chains from one sample, sequenced in a study of blood T cells in healthy people across ages. TCRdb reanalysed the 5' RACE reads using MiXCR and keeps one entry per CDR3 protein. Among around 1,500,000 distinct CDR3 sequences, approximately 30% were seen once, and the ten largest hold roughly 8%. Specimen: blood. The receptors were sampled from a woman aged 30 to 39 in good health. Both conserved end residues are part of each CDR3. The order of the fields is D gene, CDR3 length, V gene, clone size, J gene, CDR3 protein, CDR3 DNA. D genes are given only for firm matches. Some rows have no size entry. The others give once, few or many, or a class for an expanded clone.

d_call: -; cdr3_length: 14; v_call: TRBV28; clone_size: -; j_call: TRBJ1-1; cdr3_aa: CASSLRPSGPEAFF; cdr3_nt: TGTGCCAGCAGTCTCCGGCCGAGTGGCCCTGAAGCTTTCTTT
d_call: -; cdr3_length: 16; v_call: TRBV7-9; clone_size: many; j_call: TRBJ2-1; cdr3_aa: CASSTWTVPYLDEQFF; cdr3_nt: TGTGCCAGCAGCACCTGGACAGTCCCTTATTTAGATGAGCAGTTCTTC
d_call: TRBD2; cdr3_length: 14; v_call: TRBV20-1; clone_size: -; j_call: TRBJ2-3; cdr3_aa: CSARLDLAGGTQYF; cdr3_nt: TGCAGTGCTAGACTTGATTTAGCGGGGGGGACTCAGTATTTT
d_call: -; cdr3_length: 15; v_call: TRBV5-5; clone_size: many; j_call: TRBJ2-5; cdr3_aa: CASSPLPDSPETQYF; cdr3_nt: TGTGCCAGCAGCCCGCTTCCGGACAGTCCGGAGACCCAGTACTTC
d_call: -; cdr3_length: 15; v_call: TRBV15; clone_size: many; j_call: TRBJ2-1; cdr3_aa: CATSRDRAPTHEQFF; cdr3_nt: TGTGCCACCAGCAGAGATCGGGCTCCTACACATGAGCAGTTCTTC
d_call: TRBD1; cdr3_length: 13; v_call: TRBV29-1; clone_size: -; j_call: TRBJ2-7; cdr3_aa: CSVRTGTYNEQYF; cdr3_nt: TGCAGCGTACGGACAGGGACCTACAATGAGCAGTACTTC
d_call: -; cdr3_length: 15; v_call: TRBV6-5; clone_size: -; j_call: TRBJ2-2; cdr3_aa: CASSYSNTNTGELFF; cdr3_nt: TGTGCCAGCAGTTACTCGAATACAAACACCGGGGAGCTGTTTTTT
d_call: -; cdr3_length: 12; v_call: TRBV20-1; clone_size: few; j_call: TRBJ1-1; cdr3_aa: CSASEQGGEAFF; cdr3_nt: TGCAGTGCTAGTGAACAAGGGGGGGAAGCTTTCTTT
d_call: -; cdr3_length: 17; v_call: TRBV3-1; clone_size: -; j_call: TRBJ1-6; cdr3_aa: CASSQETESSYNSPLHF; cdr3_nt: TGTGCCAGCAGCCAAGAAACGGAAAGCTCCTATAATTCACCCCTCCACTTT
d_call: TRBD1; cdr3_length: 13; v_call: TRBV29-1; clone_size: many; j_call: TRBJ2-5; cdr3_aa: CSSYRGNQETQYF; cdr3_nt: TGCAGTTCCTACAGGGGCAACCAAGAGACCCAGTACTTC
d_call: -; cdr3_length: 15; v_call: TRBV28; clone_size: -; j_call: TRBJ1-3; cdr3_aa: CASSPEGFSGNTIYF; cdr3_nt: TGTGCCAGCAGTCCTGAGGGATTCTCTGGAAACACCATATATTTT
d_call: -; cdr3_length: 13; v_call: TRBV7-9; clone_size: many; j_call: TRBJ2-7; cdr3_aa: CASSDRGRNEQYF; cdr3_nt: TGTGCCAGCAGCGACCGGGGCCGCAACGAGCAGTACTTC
d_call: TRBD1; cdr3_length: 11; v_call: TRBV7-4; clone_size: few; j_call: TRBJ2-1; cdr3_aa: CASRRTGAKFF; cdr3_nt: TGTGCCAGCCGCCGGACAGGGGCTAAGTTCTTC
d_call: -; cdr3_length: 16; v_call: TRBV28; clone_size: many; j_call: TRBJ2-4; cdr3_aa: CASSLFGGQAKNIQYF; cdr3_nt: TGTGCCAGCAGTCTATTCGGGGGGCAGGCCAAAAACATTCAGTACTTC
d_call: TRBD2; cdr3_length: 11; v_call: TRBV5-4; clone_size: -; j_call: TRBJ2-1; cdr3_aa: CASYGTTPAFF; cdr3_nt: TGTGCCAGCTACGGGACTACCCCGGCGTTCTTC
d_call: -; cdr3_length: 17; v_call: TRBV7-2; clone_size: few; j_call: TRBJ1-6; cdr3_aa: CASSLALRSSYNSPLHF; cdr3_nt: TGTGCCAGCAGCTTAGCGCTAAGGAGCTCCTATAATTCACCCCTCCACTTT
d_call: -; cdr3_length: 18; v_call: TRBV7-9; clone_size: -; j_call: TRBJ1-1; cdr3_aa: CASSFRQMVGTLNTEAFF; cdr3_nt: TGTGCCAGCAGCTTCCGACAGATGGTTGGGACCCTGAACACTGAAGCTTTCTTT
d_call: -; cdr3_length: 19; v_call: TRBV18; clone_size: -; j_call: TRBJ2-6; cdr3_aa: CASSPPLAFRRPGANVLTF; cdr3_nt: TGTGCCAGCTCACCACCGCTGGCATTTAGACGGCCTGGGGCCAACGTCCTGACTTTC
d_call: -; cdr3_length: 14; v_call: TRBV5-1; clone_size: -; j_call: TRBJ2-7; cdr3_aa: CASSLDSGVDEQYF; cdr3_nt: TGCGCCAGCAGCTTGGATTCCGGGGTCGACGAGCAGTACTTC
d_call: TRBD1; cdr3_length: 14; v_call: TRBV5-1; clone_size: few; j_call: TRBJ1-1; cdr3_aa: CARGQGRVNTEAFF; cdr3_nt: TGCGCCAGAGGACAGGGACGTGTGAACACTGAAGCTTTCTTT
d_call: -; cdr3_length: 15; v_call: TRBV7-2; clone_size: -; j_call: TRBJ1-2; cdr3_aa: CASSPWGGAPSGYTF; cdr3_nt: TGTGCCAGCAGCCCCTGGGGCGGGGCTCCAAGCGGCTACACCTTC
d_call: -; cdr3_length: 14; v_call: TRBV5-1; clone_size: few; j_call: TRBJ2-5; cdr3_aa: CASSYQADQETQYF; cdr3_nt: TGCGCCAGCAGCTATCAGGCAGACCAAGAGACCCAGTACTTC
d_call: -; cdr3_length: 13; v_call: TRBV4-2; clone_size: many; j_call: TRBJ2-1; cdr3_aa: CASSQDRGREQFF; cdr3_nt: TGTGCCAGCAGCCAAGATCGGGGACGAGAGCAGTTCTTC
d_call: -; cdr3_length: 12; v_call: TRBV29-1; clone_size: many; j_call: TRBJ2-7; cdr3_aa: CSAWDTSYEQYF; cdr3_nt: TGCAGCGCCTGGGACACCTCCTACGAGCAGTACTTC
d_call: -; cdr3_length: 15; v_call: TRBV2; clone_size: -; j_call: TRBJ2-3; cdr3_aa: CASSEVSAGSDTQYF; cdr3_nt: TGTGCCAGCAGTGAAGTTTCGGCAGGCTCAGATACGCAGTATTTT
d_call: -; cdr3_length: 13; v_call: TRBV6-6; clone_size: many; j_call: TRBJ1-2; cdr3_aa: CASQPTGHYGYTF; cdr3_nt: TGTGCCAGCCAGCCTACAGGGCACTATGGCTACACCTTC
d_call: -; cdr3_length: 13; v_call: TRBV6-5; clone_size: -; j_call: TRBJ2-1; cdr3_aa: CASIPRSYNEQFF; cdr3_nt: TGTGCCAGCATTCCGCGGAGCTACAATGAGCAGTTCTTC
d_call: -; cdr3_length: 12; v_call: TRBV24-1; clone_size: many; j_call: TRBJ2-1; cdr3_aa: CATSGVGDEQFF; cdr3_nt: TGTGCCACCAGTGGGGTTGGGGATGAGCAGTTCTTC
d_call: TRBD1; cdr3_length: 14; v_call: TRBV9; clone_size: few; j_call: TRBJ2-5; cdr3_aa: CASSFQGEGETQYF; cdr3_nt: TGTGCCAGCAGCTTCCAGGGGGAAGGGGAGACCCAGTACTTC
d_call: -; cdr3_length: 15; v_call: TRBV20-1; clone_size: -; j_call: TRBJ2-3; cdr3_aa: CSAKIDADRTDTQYF; cdr3_nt: TGCAGTGCTAAGATCGACGCCGACCGCACAGATACGCAGTATTTT
d_call: -; cdr3_length: 11; v_call: TRBV24-1; clone_size: few; j_call: TRBJ2-2; cdr3_aa: CAAGITGELFF; cdr3_nt: TGCGCCGCCGGTATCACCGGGGAGCTGTTTTTT
d_call: -; cdr3_length: 15; v_call: TRBV24-1; clone_size: few; j_call: TRBJ2-5; cdr3_aa: CATSALDHSPETQYF; cdr3_nt: TGTGCCACCAGTGCTTTAGACCATAGCCCCGAGACCCAGTACTTC
d_call: -; cdr3_length: 14; v_call: TRBV20-1; clone_size: many; j_call: TRBJ2-1; cdr3_aa: CSASSLLAYNEQFF; cdr3_nt: TGCAGTGCTAGCTCCCTCCTAGCCTACAATGAGCAGTTCTTC
d_call: -; cdr3_length: 14; v_call: TRBV20-1; clone_size: -; j_call: TRBJ2-7; cdr3_aa: CSAKDSGPYNEQYF; cdr3_nt: TGCAGTGCTAAGGATAGCGGACCTTACAATGAGCAGTACTTC
d_call: -; cdr3_length: 14; v_call: TRBV30; clone_size: -; j_call: TRBJ1-2; cdr3_aa: CAWSPSRGAYGYTF; cdr3_nt: TGTGCCTGGAGCCCCTCGAGGGGTGCGTATGGCTACACCTTC
d_call: TRBD1; cdr3_length: 15; v_call: TRBV5-5; clone_size: few; j_call: TRBJ1-6; cdr3_aa: CASSPVGTENSPLHF; cdr3_nt: TGTGCCAGCTCCCCAGTGGGGACAGAGAATTCACCCCTCCACTTT
d_call: -; cdr3_length: 12; v_call: TRBV6-1; clone_size: few; j_call: TRBJ2-3; cdr3_aa: CASRVVADTQYF; cdr3_nt: TGTGCCAGCAGGGTTGTCGCAGATACGCAGTATTTT
d_call: -; cdr3_length: 15; v_call: TRBV2; clone_size: -; j_call: TRBJ1-5; cdr3_aa: CASRRRVDSNQPQHF; cdr3_nt: TGTGCCAGCAGACGTAGAGTGGATAGCAATCAGCCCCAGCATTTT
d_call: TRBD1; cdr3_length: 14; v_call: TRBV6-5; clone_size: many; j_call: TRBJ1-5; cdr3_aa: CASSYQGGGQPQHF; cdr3_nt: TGTGCCAGCAGTTACCAGGGGGGAGGACAGCCCCAGCATTTT
d_call: -; cdr3_length: 14; v_call: TRBV19; clone_size: -; j_call: TRBJ2-3; cdr3_aa: CASGIDPTRPTQYF; cdr3_nt: TGTGCCAGTGGTATAGATCCAACCCGGCCGACGCAGTATTTT
d_call: TRBD2; cdr3_length: 18; v_call: TRBV4-1; clone_size: -; j_call: TRBJ2-1; cdr3_aa: CASSQSRLAGGQYNEQFF; cdr3_nt: TGCGCCAGCAGCCAGAGCAGACTAGCGGGAGGGCAGTACAATGAGCAGTTCTTC
d_call: -; cdr3_length: 14; v_call: TRBV12-3/TRBV12-4; clone_size: many; j_call: TRBJ2-5; cdr3_aa: CASSHDRLAETQYF; cdr3_nt: TGTGCCAGCAGCCATGACAGGCTAGCGGAGACCCAGTACTTC
d_call: -; cdr3_length: 15; v_call: TRBV18; clone_size: -; j_call: TRBJ1-1; cdr3_aa: CASSPFLGMGTEAFF; cdr3_nt: TGTGCCAGCTCACCTTTTTTGGGCATGGGGACTGAAGCTTTCTTT
d_call: -; cdr3_length: 14; v_call: TRBV10-1; clone_size: many; j_call: TRBJ2-1; cdr3_aa: CASSESRAGNEQFF; cdr3_nt: TGCGCCAGCAGTGAGAGTCGAGCGGGTAATGAGCAGTTCTTC